This T cell receptor (beta chain) comes out of a study of CD8+ T cells in alopecia areata. Study results and caveats: Many of the expanded lesional clones endured in scalp and blood while on tofacitinib.

Reverse transcribed after extraction, RNA yielded cDNA as the sequencing template. Data came from immunoSEQ multiplex PCR; TCRdb stores just in-frame clones and leaves some out. The sample lists 110,000 or so clones; 58% were seen once. CDR1 and CDR2 from the germline V gene are GTSNPN and SVGIG (reference sequence). V was pared by 1 base and J by 4 bases, with 9 bases of the junction left unmatched. The CDR3 totals 16 residues. With respect to this clone: No antigen is known for it.

Treatment of the sample: oral pan-JAK inhibitor, 5-10 mg twice daily. The chain is built from TRBV30 and TRBJ1-2; 10 bases are shared with TRBD1. Sequencing was performed on CD8+ T cells sorted from blood, taken at week 4, from a patient treated with tofacitinib. The clonotype was recovered from a human donor with alopecia areata. The CDR3 nucleotides are TGTGCCTGGAGTGCCCAGGGACAGGGGTACCCCTATGGCTACACCTTC. This encodes CAWSAQGQGYPYGYTF.